The clone carrying this TCR beta chain was counted only a few times. The sample's time point: patch test 3, about 24 weeks after DPC sensitization. Regarding treatment: therapeutic diphenylcyclopropenone sensitization with weekly scalp DPC. Total RNA came from unfractionated whole blood. Under the authors' procedure: A per-sample median of 95,638 TCRs was observed, with a range of roughly 20,000 to 750,000. Using its own MiXCR run on the RACE reads, TCRdb lists one record per CDR3 protein. The authors' filters were not applied to this entry. The table lists tens of thousands of distinct CDR3 sequences, around a tenth of them singletons. These data come from a study of human T cells and chemical hapten exposure. In the study overall: Slight volume differences across pooled libraries mainly accounted for varying per-sample TCR yields.

The material was whole blood, obtained in connection with sensitization to the hapten diphenylcyclopropenone (DPC). The receptor was derived from a middle-aged man with alopecia areata. Some clones in this sample may be carry-over from other donors' samples.

The CDR3 coding sequence is TGTGCCACCAGTGAAGGGGGCTATAGCAATCAGCCCCAGCATTTT. Its protein is CATSEGGYSNQPQHF. The chain uses TRBV24-1 and TRBJ1-5, with 7 positions matching TRBD1. V shed 4 bases, J shed 0 bases, and the junction held 2 bases outside the gene matches. The CDR3 consists of 15 residues. The germline V gene encodes CDR1 KGHDR and CDR2 SFDVKD.